The 25 T cell receptor beta chains below all came from one sample that was sequenced in a study of shared clonotypes between healthy human individuals. Naive CD8 cells lacked CD45RO and underwent positive selection for CCR7, leaving out terminally differentiated effector memory CD45RA+ cells. Assay used: immunoSEQ multiplex PCR; TCRdb lists only in-frame clones, some missing. The sample lists over 750,000 clones; about 96% were seen once. Sequenced input: naive CD8+ T cells sorted from blood. Receptor source: a man aged 25 to 40 in good health.

This clone was seen a single time. The DNA for the CDR3 is TGTGCCAGCAGCTTGGGACAGGTCTTTAACACTGAAGCTTTCTTT. Translating gives CASSLGQVFNTEAFF. This rearrangement joins TRBV11-2 to TRBJ1-1, with TRBD1 matching 8 bases. Trimming cost V 3 bases and J 2 bases; bases outside gene matches: 5. The CDR3 totals 15 residues. Per germline, CDR1 SGHAT and CDR2 FQNNGV.

This clone was seen a handful of times. The V and J genes are TRBV11-2 and TRBJ2-3; D is unresolved. V was trimmed by 7 bases and J by 2 bases, leaving 7 bases between them. The germline gives CDR1 SGHAT, CDR2 FQNNGV. The CDR3 runs 12 residues. CDR3 region: CASTLHTDTQYF. In DNA, the CDR3 is TGTGCCAGCACCCTGCACACAGATACGCAGTATTTT.

The chain employs TRBV9 and TRBJ2-1, with D possibly TRBD2 on 6 matching bases. The CDR3 length is 15 residues. Germline loops: CDR1 SGDLS, CDR2 YYNGEE. V lost 0 bases and J lost 5, with 12 bases in between. The CDR3 DNA is TGTGCCAGCAGCGTAGTTTCGGGAGTGCACAATGAGCAGTTCTTC. Its protein is CASSVVSGVHNEQFF. The complete variable domain, with remaining parts taken from reference TRBV9 and TRBJ2-1, reads DSGVTQTPKHLITATGQRVTLRCSPRSGDLSVYWYQQSLDQGLQFLIQYYNGEERAKGNILERFSAQQFPDLHSELNLSSLELGDSALYFCASSVVSGVHNEQFFGPGTRLTVL.

This clone has a single count. The chain uses TRBV7-6 and TRBJ2-2; D is undetermined. This CDR3 is 12 amino acids long. V was shortened by 6 bases and J by 6 bases, with 8 bases between the two germline ends. The germline CDR1 and CDR2 sequences are SGHVS and FNYEAQ. The CDR3 DNA reads as TGTGCCAGCAGTCCCCCCTCCGGGGAGCTGTTTTTT. It translates to CASSPPSGELFF.

V usage is TRBV7-9 and J usage is TRBJ2-7; D is ambiguous. Trimming stripped 3 bases from V and 1 base from J, with 10 bases between. This CDR3 comprises 14 residues. CDR1 and CDR2 from the germline V gene are SEHNR and FQNEAQ (reference sequence). The CDR3 sequence is CASSLVTDSYEQYF. Here the CDR3 DNA reads TGTGCCAGCAGCTTGGTAACCGATTCCTACGAGCAGTACTTC. Based on the CDR3 plus reference TRBV7-9 and TRBJ2-7, the full variable domain is DTGVSQNPRHKITKRGQNVTFRCDPISEHNRLYWYRQTLGQGPEFLTYFQNEAQLEKSRLLSDRFSAERPKGSFSTLEIQRTEQGDSAMYLCASSLVTDSYEQYFGPGTRLTVT.

V is TRBV27 and J is TRBJ2-7; 11 bases fit TRBD1. The CDR3 contains 15 residues. CDR1 is MNHEY, CDR2 SMNVEV, per germline (reference sequence). With V trimmed by 6 bases and J by 5 bases, 9 bases remained unmatched. CDR3 DNA sequence: TGTGCCAGCAGGAGAAAAGGACAGGGGGCGCACGAGCAGTACTTC. Amino acids: CASRRKGQGAHEQYF.

The V and J genes are TRBV4-3 and TRBJ2-3, with no clear D. This CDR3 region has 12 residues. The ends were cut back, 2 bases at V and 2 bases at J, with 2 bases in the middle. Germline assignment: CDR1 LGHNA and CDR2 YSLEER. The CDR3 region has the DNA TGCGCCAGCAGCCAATTCACAGATACGCAGTATTTT. Protein product: CASSQFTDTQYF.

The rearrangement uses TRBV11-2 and TRBJ1-5, with TRBD1 identical over 10 bases. CDR1 and CDR2 from the germline V gene are SGHAT and FQNNGV. V was clipped by 5 bases and J by 4 bases; unmatched bases: 8. This CDR3 spans 16 amino acids. Here the CDR3 DNA reads TGTGCCAGCAGCACAAAACGGGGACAGGGGAATCAGCCCCAGCATTTT. Its translation is CASSTKRGQGNQPQHF.

This clone has a single count. The chain joins TRBV27 to TRBJ2-1, with TRBD2 matching over 9 bases. Per the germline V gene, CDR1 is MNHEY and CDR2 is SMNVEV (reference sequence). The CDR3 runs to 15 residues. V lost 4 bases, J lost 4 bases, and 5 bases stayed unmatched. The CDR3 sequence: CASSSVLAGYNEQFF. The CDR3 nucleotides read TGTGCCAGCAGTTCGGTCCTAGCGGGATACAATGAGCAGTTCTTC.

The rearrangement joins TRBV14 to TRBJ2-3; 8 positions agree with TRBD2. V lost 1 base, J lost 3 bases, and 6 bases stayed unmatched. Germline V CDR1 and CDR2: SGHDN, FVKESK. The CDR3 runs 16 residues. The CDR3 DNA reads as TGTGCCAGCAGCCAAGCCAGCGGGAGTAGGACAGATACGCAGTATTTT. Its translation: CASSQASGSRTDTQYF.

The CDR3: CASSLRDGGDGYTF. DNA for the CDR3: TGCGCCAGCAGCTTACGGGACGGAGGGGATGGCTACACCTTC. The chain employs TRBV5-1 and TRBJ1-2, with D perhaps TRBD1 (5 bases). Germline assignment: CDR1 SGHRS and CDR2 YFSETQ. This CDR3 contains 14 residues. V dropped 2 bases and J dropped 6 bases, with 14 bases sitting between them.

The rearrangement links TRBV27 to TRBJ1-2; D may be TRBD1 (6 bases). Germline assignment: CDR1 MNHEY and CDR2 SMNVEV (reference sequence). This CDR3 is 15 amino acids long. The V end lost 5 bases, the J end lost 0 bases, and 13 bases lay between the germline ends. CDR3 region: CASSPQGLPNYGYTF. CDR3 nucleotides: TGTGCCAGCAGTCCTCAGGGGCTTCCTAACTATGGCTACACCTTC.

The chain employs TRBV7-9 and TRBJ1-2, with TRBD1 as a possible D gene (6 bases). The CDR3 runs 17 residues. CDR1 SEHNR and CDR2 FQNEAQ come from the germline V gene (reference sequence). Trimming shortened V by 5 bases and J by 3 bases, and 22 bases separated the two germline ends. CDR3 residues: CASSPLQGNRVYYGYTF. The CDR3 nucleotides read TGTGCCAGCAGCCCTTTACAGGGTAACAGGGTCTACTATGGCTACACCTTC.

This clone was found once. The gene calls are TRBV2 and TRBJ1-4; TRBD1 aligns across 9 bases. CDR1 and CDR2 (germline): SNHLY, FYNNEI. This CDR3 is built from 19 residues. V lost 4 bases to trimming and J lost 8 bases; unmatched junction nucleotides: 20. DNA of the CDR3: TGTGCCAGCAGTGGCAACCGGGACAGGGTCAGTTCTCCAGGGGAAAAACTGTTTTTT. This encodes CASSGNRDRVSSPGEKLFF.

The chain combines TRBV6-5 with TRBJ2-2; 8 nucleotides line up with TRBD2. This CDR3 region has 16 residues. Trimming removed 0 bases from V and 5 bases from J; junction bases left unmatched: 5. Germline values: CDR1 MNHEY, CDR2 SVGAGI. The CDR3 nucleotides are TGTGCCAGCAGTTACTCGGATAGCGGGGTTACCGGGGAGCTGTTTTTT. Its translation: CASSYSDSGVTGELFF.

The chain employs TRBV21-1 and TRBJ2-1; the table's D call TRBD1 went unverified against the DNA. TRBV21-1 is marked as a pseudogene. The CDR3 totals 17 residues. The CDR3 sequence: CASSTPDDRGGTDEQFF. The CDR3 DNA reads as TGTGCCAGCAGTACGCCCGACGACAGGGGGGGTACCGATGAGCAGTTCTTC.

This clone was detected only once. This chain uses TRBV7-9 with TRBJ1-4; 9 nucleotides match TRBD1. This CDR3 has 17 amino acids. V shed 4 bases, J shed 9 bases, and the junction held 15 bases outside the gene matches. Germline-derived CDR1 and CDR2 are SEHNR and FQNEAQ (reference sequence). The CDR3 loop reads CASSSPRDRVFHKKLFF. The CDR3 DNA is TGTGCCAGCAGCTCCCCTCGGGACAGGGTGTTTCATAAAAAACTGTTTTTT.

The gene calls are TRBV6-5 and TRBJ2-3; D is ambiguous. Germline assignment: CDR1 MNHEY and CDR2 SVGAGI. Trimming cost V 0 bases and J 1 base, with 8 bases left between them. The CDR3 spans 15 residues. The CDR3 protein is CASSYSGPGTDTQYF. CDR3 bases: TGTGCCAGCAGTTACTCAGGGCCTGGCACAGATACGCAGTATTTT.

This chain links TRBV10-3 with TRBJ2-7; 8 nucleotides agree with TRBD2. There are 15 residues in the CDR3. Germline V gives CDR1 ENHRY, CDR2 SYGVKD. The V and J ends lost 4 bases and 2 bases, in that order; junction bases with no gene match: 7. This CDR3 reads CAISGSGTLPYEQYF. In nucleotides, the CDR3 is TGTGCCATCAGTGGTAGCGGGACATTGCCCTACGAGCAGTACTTC.

V usage is TRBV5-5 and J usage is TRBJ2-3, with 9 bases matching TRBD2. The V segment lost 1 base and the J segment 1 base; nucleotides outside the gene matches: 7. CDR1 SGHKS and CDR2 YYEKEE come from the germline V gene (reference sequence). The CDR3 is 17 residues long. The DNA for the CDR3 is TGTGCCAGCAGCTTGTTTTCTAGCGGGACGGGCACAGATACGCAGTATTTT. This sequence encodes CASSLFSSGTGTDTQYF.

V usage is TRBV7-9 and J usage is TRBJ2-7, with no clear D. There are 13 residues in the CDR3. Germline V lookup: CDR1 SEHNR, CDR2 FQNEAQ (reference sequence). V lost 5 bases and J 3 bases, leaving 11 bases between the germline ends. Here the CDR3 reads CASSTLSVYEQYF. CDR3 DNA: TGTGCCAGCAGCACTCTTAGTGTCTACGAGCAGTACTTC.

The V call is TRBV28, the J call TRBJ2-7, with D uncertain. Germline values: CDR1 MDHEN, CDR2 SYDVKM. CDR3 length: 12 amino acids. Trimming pared 5 bases from V and 6 bases from J, leaving 11 bases between. The CDR3 region has the DNA TGTGCCAGCAGTCATTCTCCGGTCGAGCAGTACTTC. Translation: CASSHSPVEQYF.

The chain uses TRBV19 and TRBJ2-7; TRBD2 aligns across 11 bases. This CDR3 region has 14 residues. Germline trimming cut 4 bases from V and 2 bases from J; bases unmatched to any gene: 1. Germline CDR1 is LNHDA and CDR2 is SQIVND (reference sequence). CDR3 DNA: TGTGCCAGTAGTAGTAGCGGGAGGGCCTACGAGCAGTACTTC. It encodes CASSSSGRAYEQYF.

This chain uses TRBV10-3 with TRBJ2-3; the match to TRBD2 covers 12 bases. The V gene end was trimmed by 10 bases and the J gene end by 4 bases; junction bases not matched to a gene: 15. Germline assignment: CDR1 ENHRY and CDR2 SYGVKD. This CDR3 is 17 amino acids long. The CDR3 loop reads CANDRETSGRHSDTQYF. CDR3 bases: TGTGCCAACGATAGAGAGACTAGCGGGAGACATTCAGATACGCAGTATTTT.

This clone was observed a single time. The chain links TRBV5-1 to TRBJ2-1; 8 bases line up with TRBD2. Germline CDR1 is SGHRS and CDR2 is YFSETQ. The CDR3 loop spans 14 amino acids. V was clipped by 4 bases and J by 9 bases; unmatched bases: 9. The CDR3 region has the DNA TGCGCCAGCAGCGGCGGACTAGCTGTTCTTGAGCAGTTCTTC. Amino acid sequence: CASSGGLAVLEQFF.